This entry is about one T cell receptor beta chain. Its antigen is unidentified. The data are from a study of beta chain features in type 1 diabetes. General study findings and limits: Researchers report that Type 1 diabetes patients had moderately but significantly shorter TCRB CDR3s across all four CD4+ subsets.

The germline V gene has CDR1 LGHNA and CDR2 YNFKEQ. Trimming pared 2 bases from V and 0 bases from J, leaving 11 bases between. This CDR3 has 16 amino acids. The isolated RNA, all of it, was reverse transcribed, so expressed TCRB transcripts were what got sequenced. TCRdb's table, derived via immunoSEQ multiplex PCR, lists solely in-frame clones and lacks some. The sample carries around 140,000 clones, around 9% recorded once. The sequenced sample was central memory CD4+ T cells from blood. This TCR came from a man in his thirties or forties with type 1 diabetes. The gene calls are TRBV4-2 and TRBJ1-5; a possible D gene is TRBD1 (6 bases). For the CDR3, the DNA is TGTGCCAGCAGCCAAACGACAGGTTATAGCAATCAGCCCCAGCATTTT. Translation gives CASSQTTGYSNQPQHF.